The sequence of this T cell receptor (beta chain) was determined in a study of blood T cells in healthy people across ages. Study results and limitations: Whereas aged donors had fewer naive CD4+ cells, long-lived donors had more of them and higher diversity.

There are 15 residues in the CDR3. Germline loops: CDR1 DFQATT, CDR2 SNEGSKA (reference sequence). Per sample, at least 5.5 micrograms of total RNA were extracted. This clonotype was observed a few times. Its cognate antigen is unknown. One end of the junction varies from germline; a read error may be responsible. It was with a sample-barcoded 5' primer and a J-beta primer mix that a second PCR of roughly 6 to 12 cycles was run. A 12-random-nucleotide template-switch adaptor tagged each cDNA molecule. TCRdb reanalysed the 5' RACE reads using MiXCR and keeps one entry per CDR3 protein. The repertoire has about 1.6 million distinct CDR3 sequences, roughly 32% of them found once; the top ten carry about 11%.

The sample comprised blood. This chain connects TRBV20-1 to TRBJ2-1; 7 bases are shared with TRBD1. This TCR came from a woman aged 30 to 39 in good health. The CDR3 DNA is TGCAGTGCTGGAGATCCGGGACAGCACAACAATGAGCAGTTCTTC. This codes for CSAGDPGQHNNEQFF.